This is a list of T cell receptor beta chains from one sample in a study of cytomegalovirus exposure and HLA in healthy donors. Clones were read by immunoSEQ multiplex PCR, and TCRdb kept only the in-frame ones, dropping some. The data contain approximately 120,000 clones, about 76% of them singletons. What was sequenced was PBMCs. These receptors all come from a woman aged 35 to 49 in good health and CMV-seropositive. The CDR3 runs from the conserved cysteine through the conserved F or W. A D gene is named only where the DNA matches it firmly. A clone size is listed for some rows: how often the clone was seen (once, few, many), or a class if it is expanded.

j_gene	v_gene	d_gene	abundance	CDR3nt	CDR3aa
TRBJ2-1	TRBV20-1	TRBD2	-	TGCAGTGCTCCGCAGCGGGACTATCAGTTCTTC	CSAPQRDYQFF
TRBJ2-1	TRBV5-1	-	-	TGCGCCAGCAGCGGATCCGGGAAGCACATCTTCTTC	CASSGSGKHIFF
TRBJ2-1	TRBV28	TRBD2	few	TGTGCCAGCAACAAGGGGACTAGCGGGAACAATGAGCAGTTCTTC	CASNKGTSGNNEQFF
TRBJ1-4	TRBV7-9	-	-	TGTGCCAGCAGCCAGCGTACGGCTAATGAAAAACTGTTTTTT	CASSQRTANEKLFF
TRBJ2-1	TRBV19	-	few	TGTGCCAGCCGGGACACCTACAATGAGCAGTTCTTC	CASRDTYNEQFF
TRBJ2-3	TRBV4-1	-	-	TGCGCCAGCAGCCAAGATCAACGGACAGATACGCAGTATTTT	CASSQDQRTDTQYF
TRBJ1-2	TRBV6-5	-	-	TGTGCCAGCAGTTATGACAGCCGTAACTATGGCTACACCTTC	CASSYDSRNYGYTF
TRBJ1-1	TRBV5-6	TRBD1	-	TGTGCCAGCAGCCAGACAGGGAGGAACACTGAAGCTTTCTTT	CASSQTGRNTEAFF
TRBJ2-2	TRBV7-2	TRBD1	-	TGTGCCAGCAGGGGACAGCCAAACGGGGAGCTGTTTTTT	CASRGQPNGELFF
TRBJ2-7	TRBV19	-	-	TGTGCCAGTGCCACAGGGTTTGAGCAGTACTTC	CASATGFEQYF
TRBJ1-5	TRBV7-2	TRBD1	-	TGTGCCAGCAGCTTCGACAGGGGTCAGCCCCAGCATTTT	CASSFDRGQPQHF
TRBJ2-3	TRBV5-1	-	-	TGCGCCAGCAGCTCCATGGGGCAGCCCACAGATACGCAGTATTTT	CASSSMGQPTDTQYF
TRBJ2-3	TRBV2	-	-	TGTGCCAGCATCCTGACTAGTGGGCCGCAGTATTTT	CASILTSGPQYF
TRBJ1-1	TRBV6-5	TRBD1	-	TGTGCCAGCAGTCTGGACAGGGGCGCTGCGACTGAAGCTTTCTTT	CASSLDRGAATEAFF
TRBJ2-3	TRBV7-9	-	-	TGTGCCAGCAGCCGGTCAGGGGCGGCCACAGATACGCAGTATTTT	CASSRSGAATDTQYF
TRBJ1-6	TRBV6-5	-	few	TGTGCCAGAATACTCCGGCAGGGGAATTCACCCCTCCACTTT	CARILRQGNSPLHF
TRBJ1-1	TRBV6-1	-	-	TGTGCCAGCAGGCCATCCGATGGAGCGAACACTGAAGCTTTCTTT	CASRPSDGANTEAFF
TRBJ1-3	TRBV12-5	-	-	TGTGCTAGTGGCCTTGTATCCGGAAACACCATATATTTT	CASGLVSGNTIYF
TRBJ2-1	TRBV9	-	once	TGTGCCAGCAGCGTCGGGGGAAATCTGGATGAGCAGTTCTTC	CASSVGGNLDEQFF
TRBJ1-2	TRBV7-9	-	-	TGTGCCAGCAGCTTAGTGGCAGGGCCCTATGGCTACACCTTC	CASSLVAGPYGYTF
TRBJ1-1	TRBV7-9	-	-	TGTGCCAGCAGCGCAGTACAGGTACCCCGAGCTTTCTTT	CASSAVQVPRAFF
TRBJ1-1	TRBV19	TRBD1	-	TGTGCCAGTAGTCCATATTCAGGGGGAATGAACACTGAAGCTTTCTTT	CASSPYSGGMNTEAFF
TRBJ1-2	TRBV9	-	-	TGTGCCAGCTCCAGCCCCAGGGCAGTGGGTGGCTACACCTTC	CASSSPRAVGGYTF
TRBJ2-2	TRBV2	-	-	TGTGCCAGCGGGGGGAACGGGGAGCTGTTTTTT	CASGGNGELFF
TRBJ2-3	TRBV9	TRBD2	-	TGTGCCAGCAGCCCAGCGGGGGGATTCACAGATACGCAGTATTTT	CASSPAGGFTDTQYF
TRBJ1-1	TRBV5-4	-	once	TGTGCCAGCAGCTTGGAACTCGGACAGAACACTGAAGCTTTCTTT	CASSLELGQNTEAFF
TRBJ2-3	TRBV7-3	TRBD2	-	TGTGCCAGCAGCTTCAGTAGCGGGGGAGGGGATACGCAGTATTTT	CASSFSSGGGDTQYF
TRBJ2-1	TRBV27	TRBD2	-	TGTGCCAGCAGTCCGACTAGCGGGAGATCGAAGCAGTTCTTC	CASSPTSGRSKQFF
TRBJ1-2	TRBV19	-	-	TGTGCCAGTAGTCAACAGGGAACTAACTATGGCTACACCTTC	CASSQQGTNYGYTF
TRBJ1-1	TRBV18	-	-	TGTGCCAGCTCACAAGACCTGGACACCAAAGCTTTCTTT	CASSQDLDTKAFF
TRBJ1-1	TRBV7-8	-	once	TGTGCCAGCAGCCGGAGGGGTTCGCCGAACACTGAAGCTTTCTTT	CASSRRGSPNTEAFF
TRBJ1-6	TRBV2	TRBD1	-	TGTGCCAGCGGGGACAGGGAAAACTCACCCCTCCACTTT	CASGDRENSPLHF
TRBJ1-2	TRBV5-1	-	-	TGCGCCAGCAGCGAGCAGGCCGATGGCTACACCTTC	CASSEQADGYTF
TRBJ1-2	TRBV4-1	TRBD1	-	TGCGCCAGCAGCCTTACAGGGGGCTTAGACTATGGCTACACCTTC	CASSLTGGLDYGYTF
TRBJ1-5	TRBV7-9	-	many	TGTGCCAGCAGCTTATTGGAGAGTCAGCCCCAGCATTTT	CASSLLESQPQHF
TRBJ1-1	TRBV5-1	-	-	TGCGCCAGCAGCTTGGGAAACAGGATTGTGGGCACTGAAGCTTTCTTT	CASSLGNRIVGTEAFF
TRBJ1-1	TRBV5-1	-	once	TGCGCCAGCAGCTTAAGCCGAACTGCGGGCACTGAAGCTTTCTTT	CASSLSRTAGTEAFF
TRBJ2-7	TRBV9	-	-	TGTGCCAGCAGCGTGCGGCCCGGCTACGAGCAGTACTTC	CASSVRPGYEQYF
TRBJ1-1	TRBV9	TRBD1	-	TGTGCCAGCAGCGTAAGGTCCCAGGGGGAGGCTGAAGCTTTCTTT	CASSVRSQGEAEAFF
TRBJ1-2	TRBV6-1	-	-	TGTGCCAGCAGCCCGTCGGGAGGGTACTATGGCTACACCTTC	CASSPSGGYYGYTF
TRBJ2-5	TRBV2	TRBD1	-	TGTGCCAGCAGCATCGACAGGGGGAGATCCCAAGAGACCCAGTACTTC	CASSIDRGRSQETQYF
TRBJ2-1	TRBV10-3	TRBD1	-	TGTGCCATCACGGGGGAAACAGGGGGTTTCAATGAGCAGTTCTTC	CAITGETGGFNEQFF
TRBJ1-5	TRBV2	-	few	TGTGCCAGCCTCCGGGAGGTCTCTCAGCCCCAGCATTTT	CASLREVSQPQHF
TRBJ2-1	TRBV27	TRBD2	-	TGTGCCAGCAGTTTAGGCGGGGGGGCCGGTAATGAGCAGTTCTTC	CASSLGGGAGNEQFF
TRBJ2-1	TRBV5-1	TRBD2	few	TGCGCCAGCACCCGAGGGCGGGGGGGGATCGATGAGCAGTTCTTC	CASTRGRGGIDEQFF
TRBJ2-7	TRBV5-6	-	-	TGTGCCAGCAGCTTGGCAGGGTCTTACGAGCAGTACTTC	CASSLAGSYEQYF
TRBJ2-7	TRBV29-1	-	-	TGCAGCGTTAGGGCAGGAGGGGTGAGCGAGCAGTACTTC	CSVRAGGVSEQYF
TRBJ1-4	TRBV4-2	-	-	TGTGCCAGCAGCCAAGAGCGACACCTCAATGAAAAACTGTTTTTT	CASSQERHLNEKLFF
TRBJ1-1	TRBV4-1	-	-	TGCGCCAGCAGCCAAGCCAGGGGCCGCAAATTGAACACTGAAGCTTTCTTT	CASSQARGRKLNTEAFF
TRBJ1-1	TRBV18	TRBD1	few	TGTGCCAGCTCACGGGGACAGGGAGAAGCTTTCTTT	CASSRGQGEAFF
TRBJ1-2	TRBV5-4	-	-	TGTGCCAGCAGCCCAAGGGGGGGCAACTATGGCTACACCTTC	CASSPRGGNYGYTF
TRBJ1-5	TRBV30	TRBD1	-	TGTGCCTGGAGTGTAGGGACAGGGGGCAAGACTAGCAATCAGCCCCAGCATTTT	CAWSVGTGGKTSNQPQHF
TRBJ1-1	TRBV2	TRBD1	-	TGTGCCAGCAGGGCCGGGACAGTGGACACTGAAGCTTTCTTT	CASRAGTVDTEAFF
TRBJ2-1	TRBV2	-	-	TGTGCCAGCGGTAGCGTTCATGAGCAGTTCTTC	CASGSVHEQFF